The clone carrying this T cell receptor (beta chain) showed up just once. Profiling relied on immunoSEQ multiplex PCR, and the TCRdb table lists in-frame clones only, not all of them. The data contain around 97,000 clones, 80% to 90% of them singletons. This record comes from a study of blood T cell repertoires in COVID-19. Overall study: Sources were T cells, B-cell-depleted T cells, or PBMCs; the material itself was cDNA or gDNA.

The V and J ends lost 5 bases and 2 bases respectively, with 15 bases between them. This CDR3 comprises 15 residues. In germline, CDR1 is LNHDA, CDR2 SQIVND (reference sequence). The sample taken for sequencing was peripheral blood. The chain couples TRBV19 to TRBJ1-2; a weak D match, TRBD1 (6 bases). The sequence came from a human donor in a cohort sampled during active COVID-19. The CDR3 DNA is TGTGCCAGTAGTCCCTTCGACAGGACGAACTATGGCTACACCTTC. Translation: CASSPFDRTNYGYTF.